Listed here are 9 T cell receptor beta chains from one sample, sequenced in a study of blood T cell repertoires in COVID-19. Repertoires were generated with immunoSEQ multiplex PCR, while TCRdb's copy carries only in-frame clones and drops some. This sample has about 15,000 clones, with around 77% found just once. Sequencing was carried out using peripheral blood. The receptors shown here come from a human donor in a cohort sampled during active COVID-19.

The chain carries TRBV7-6 and TRBJ2-2; 11 bases map to TRBD1. CDR3 length: 16 amino acids. With 1 base clipped from V and 7 bases from J, the junction kept 5 bases outside the gene matches. In germline, CDR1 is SGHVS, CDR2 FNYEAQ. The CDR3, as DNA: TGTGCCAGCAGCTTAGAAGGACAGGGGGCCCACGGGGAGCTGTTTTTT. Translated, it gives CASSLEGQGAHGELFF.

The rearrangement links TRBV5-1 to TRBJ2-2; D is ambiguous. From germline, CDR1 is SGHRS and CDR2 YFSETQ. V lost 0 bases, J lost 0 bases, and 9 bases lay in between. This CDR3 has 16 amino acids. CDR3 in amino acids: CASSLGYRSNTGELFF. The CDR3, as DNA: TGCGCCAGCAGCTTGGGTTACAGATCGAACACCGGGGAGCTGTTTTTT.

This clone was seen a few times. V is TRBV4-2 and J is TRBJ1-6; D is perhaps TRBD1 (6 bases). The V and J ends lost 4 bases and 8 bases respectively, with 15 bases between them. There are 15 residues in the CDR3. Germline values: CDR1 LGHNA, CDR2 YNFKEQ. CDR3 sequence (DNA): TGTGCCAGCAGCCCCGCGGGGGCCGGAGATTCACCCCTCCACTTT. This sequence encodes CASSPAGAGDSPLHF.

The chain uses TRBV3-1 (or the pseudogene TRBV3-2) and TRBJ1-4; TRBD1 agrees at 8 bases. V lost 5 bases, J lost 5 bases, and 7 bases stayed unmatched. The length of the CDR3 is 15 residues. Germline CDR1 LGHDT, CDR2 YNNKEL (reference sequence). The CDR3 region is CASSNTGTGNEKLFF. CDR3 sequence (DNA): TGTGCCAGCAGCAATACCGGGACAGGCAATGAAAAACTGTTTTTT.

The V and J genes are TRBV7-2 and TRBJ2-4; a weak D match, TRBD1 (6 bases). Per germline, CDR1 SGHTA and CDR2 FQGNSA. CDR3 length: 14 residues. The V end was cut by 5 bases, the J end by 1 base, with 9 bases between. The CDR3: CASSTDRAKNIQYF. The CDR3 nucleotides read TGTGCCAGCAGCACCGACAGGGCCAAAAACATTCAGTACTTC.

The V gene is TRBV11-2, the J gene TRBJ1-2, with D possibly TRBD1 on 5 matching bases. The germline V gene has CDR1 SGHAT and CDR2 FQNNGV. The CDR3 totals 16 residues. V was pared by 2 bases and J by 0 bases, with 13 bases between. This CDR3 reads CASSLQGSSSNYGYTF. The CDR3 nucleotides are TGTGCCAGCAGCTTACAGGGTTCGTCCTCTAACTATGGCTACACCTTC.

This clone was seen more than once but under ten times. The V call is TRBV5-1, the J call TRBJ2-7, with D possibly TRBD2 on 6 matching bases. Trimming took off 4 bases at V and 1 base at J, with 24 bases between the two ends. Germline CDR1 is SGHRS and CDR2 is YFSETQ. This CDR3 has 18 residues. The CDR3 nucleotides are TGCGCCAGCAGCCCGGGGGTAGGAGGAAGGAGAGGGTCCTACGAGCAGTACTTC. It encodes CASSPGVGGRRGSYEQYF. Full variable domain (outside the CDR3, taken from reference TRBV5-1 and TRBJ2-7): KAGVTQTPRYLIKTRGQQVTLSCSPISGHRSVSWYQQTPGQGLQFLFEYFSETQRNKGNFPGRFSGRQFSNSRSEMNVSTLELGDSALYLCASSPGVGGRRGSYEQYFGPGTRLTVT.

V usage is TRBV7-2 and J usage is TRBJ2-5, with TRBD2 matching over 8 bases. Germline CDR1 reads SGHTA; CDR2 reads FQGNSA. The junction had 14 bases not matched to a gene; V was cut back by 2 bases and J by 0 bases. The CDR3 runs 19 residues. CDR3 amino acids: CASSLSERTSPSYQETQYF. CDR3 DNA: TGTGCCAGCAGCTTAAGTGAAAGGACTAGCCCTTCGTACCAAGAGACCCAGTACTTC.

J is TRBJ1-1 and V is TRBV7-9, with D perhaps TRBD1 (5 bases). V lost 4 bases, J lost 3 bases, and 12 bases lay in between. The CDR3 has 14 amino acids. The germline gives CDR1 SEHNR, CDR2 FQNEAQ (reference sequence). The DNA for the CDR3 is TGTGCCAGCAGCTACTCTACAGGTGACACTGAAGCTTTCTTT. Translation: CASSYSTGDTEAFF. The full variable domain, rest sourced from reference TRBV7-9 and TRBJ1-1, is DTGVSQNPRHKITKRGQNVTFRCDPISEHNRLYWYRQTLGQGPEFLTYFQNEAQLEKSRLLSDRFSAERPKGSFSTLEIQRTEQGDSAMYLCASSYSTGDTEAFFGQGTRLTVV.